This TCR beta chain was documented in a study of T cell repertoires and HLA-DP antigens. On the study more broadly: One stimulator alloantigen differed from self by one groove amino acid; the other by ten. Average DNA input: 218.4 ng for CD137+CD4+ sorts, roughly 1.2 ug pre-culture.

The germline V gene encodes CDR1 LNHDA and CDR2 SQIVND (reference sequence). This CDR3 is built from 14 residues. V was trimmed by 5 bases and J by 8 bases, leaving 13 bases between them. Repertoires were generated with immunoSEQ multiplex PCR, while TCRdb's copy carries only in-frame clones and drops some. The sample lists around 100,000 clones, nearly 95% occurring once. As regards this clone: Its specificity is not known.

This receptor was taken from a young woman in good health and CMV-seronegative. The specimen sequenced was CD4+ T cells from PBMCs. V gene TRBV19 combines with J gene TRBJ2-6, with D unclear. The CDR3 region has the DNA TGTGCCAGTAGTTCTTACGGTGGAACCAACGTCCTGACTTTC. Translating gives CASSSYGGTNVLTF. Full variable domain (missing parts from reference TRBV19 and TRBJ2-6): DGGITQSPKYLFRKEGQNVTLSCEQNLNHDAMYWYRQDPGQGLRLIYYSQIVNDFQKGDIAEGYSVSREKKESFPLTVTSAQKNPTAFYLCASSSYGGTNVLTFGAGSRLTVL.